A selection of T cell receptor beta chains follows, all from one sample in a study of T cell repertoires in aging, cancer and after chemotherapy. One entry per CDR3 protein results from TCRdb running MiXCR on the multiplex PCR reads. The table has some 830 distinct CDR3 sequences, 20% to 25% seen once. The sequenced material came from blood. The receptors were gathered from a human donor with a blood cancer. CDR3s include the opening cysteine and the closing phenylalanine or tryptophan. D genes are given only for firm matches.

J | D | V | CDR3
TRBJ2-1 | TRBD2 | TRBV6-2/TRBV6-3 | CASTTGTRRTKQFF
TRBJ2-1 | TRBD1 | TRBV7-3 | CASSLSGTGWNEQFF
TRBJ1-4 | TRBD1 | TRBV6-5 | CASSYSFQGGVNEKLFF
TRBJ1-5 | - | TRBV20-1 | CSASRFSNQPQHF
TRBJ1-2 | - | TRBV4-2 | CASSLNGGYTF
TRBJ2-2 | - | TRBV12-3/TRBV12-4 | CASSAGGTATNTGELFF
TRBJ2-1 | TRBD2 | TRBV10-1 | CASSVSGRAVDEQFF
TRBJ2-1 | TRBD2 | TRBV19 | CASSIPGLVGNEQFF
TRBJ1-4 | - | TRBV10-3 | CAISLGAREKLFF
TRBJ1-5 | TRBD1 | TRBV7-9 | CASSLGGTGFSNQPQHF
TRBJ2-7 | - | TRBV5-5 | CASTMKDGSYEQYF
TRBJ1-1 | TRBD1 | TRBV29-1 | CSVGQVNTEAFF
TRBJ2-5 | TRBD1 | TRBV28 | CASSLRDRTAGLETQYF
TRBJ2-3 | - | TRBV5-1 | CASSLATGADGTDTQYF
TRBJ2-5 | - | TRBV18 | CASSQGVSGETQYF
TRBJ2-3 | TRBD2 | TRBV29-1 | CSVEGLAGRTDTQYF
TRBJ2-1 | - | TRBV27 | CASSLSGSNPSYNEQFF
TRBJ1-5 | - | TRBV6-1 | CASSEDFQGLQPQHF